These 8 T cell receptor beta chains came from one sample sequenced in a study of blood T cell repertoires in COVID-19. Profiling relied on immunoSEQ multiplex PCR, and the TCRdb table lists in-frame clones only, not all of them. The repertoire consists of 200,000 or so clones, with less than 90% occurring once and the leading ten covering 1.5% to 2%. Sequenced material: peripheral blood. The origin of the receptors is a man in his forties or fifties with active or convalescent COVID-19.

The V gene is TRBV5-1, the J gene TRBJ2-1, with TRBD2 identical over 10 bases. V shed 6 bases and J 9 bases; nucleotides not matched to a gene: 12. The CDR3 loop spans 15 amino acids. Per the germline V gene, CDR1 is SGHRS and CDR2 is YFSETQ. CDR3 DNA: TGCGCCAGCAAAGATGCCCTAGCGGGAGAAGGTGAGCAGTTCTTC. Protein: CASKDALAGEGEQFF.

This chain links TRBV30 with TRBJ1-6; 9 bases are a match to TRBD1. CDR3 length: 14 amino acids. Trimming cost V 4 bases and J 9 bases; bases outside gene matches: 7. Germline V lookup: CDR1 GTSNPN, CDR2 SVGIG (reference sequence). DNA for the CDR3: TGTGCCTGGACCGCATCGGACAGGGGTTCACCCCTCCACTTT. Encoded protein: CAWTASDRGSPLHF.

The sample holds a few counts of this clone. The V call is TRBV6-5, the J call TRBJ1-3; D is unclear. CDR3 size: 13 residues. V lost 8 bases and J 1 base, leaving 9 bases between the germline ends. Germline-derived CDR1 and CDR2 are MNHEY and SVGAGI. Here the CDR3 DNA reads TGTGCCAGCGGGCTGCCTTCTGGAAACACCATATATTTT. This sequence encodes CASGLPSGNTIYF.

J is TRBJ2-7 and V is TRBV5-1; 12 bases align to TRBD1. CDR3 length equals 14 residues. Per germline, CDR1 SGHRS and CDR2 YFSETQ. The V and J ends lost 4 bases and 7 bases, in that order; junction bases with no gene match: 6. CDR3 sequence (DNA): TGCGCCAGCAGCCCGGGACAGGGGGCTCGAGAGCAGTACTTC. It encodes CASSPGQGAREQYF.

The J gene is TRBJ1-2, the V gene TRBV27, with TRBD1 matching over 7 bases. The germline V gene has CDR1 MNHEY and CDR2 SMNVEV (reference sequence). The CDR3 sequence is 14 residues long. V shed 8 bases, J shed 2 bases, and the junction held 8 bases outside the gene matches. CDR3 DNA sequence: TGTGCCAGCCAGCAGGGGGGACGGAACTATGGCTACACCTTC. Its protein is CASQQGGRNYGYTF.

The rearrangement uses TRBV4-2 and TRBJ2-5; 15 bases match TRBD2. V gave up 6 bases and J gave up 1 base; unmatched junction bases: 12. Per the germline V gene, CDR1 is LGHNA and CDR2 is YNFKEQ. This CDR3 is built from 19 residues. CDR3 sequence: CASSRTGTSGGPFQETQYF. The CDR3 DNA reads TGTGCCAGCAGTCGGACCGGGACTAGCGGGGGGCCATTCCAAGAGACCCAGTACTTC.

The chain links TRBV7-2 to TRBJ1-5; D ambiguous. From germline, CDR1 is SGHTA and CDR2 FQGNSA. The CDR3 contains 15 residues. The V gene lost 3 bases and the J gene lost 1 base, with 10 bases spanning the gap. The CDR3 reads CASSFGVGSNQPQHF. The CDR3 DNA reads as TGTGCCAGCAGCTTTGGAGTTGGGAGCAATCAGCCCCAGCATTTT.

This clone was observed a single time. The chain employs TRBV5-1 and TRBJ2-7; 9 bases line up with TRBD2. The length of the CDR3 is 17 residues. The junction had 11 bases not matched to a gene; V was cut back by 0 bases and J by 4 bases. The germline V gene encodes CDR1 SGHRS and CDR2 YFSETQ. The CDR3 region is CASSLGLAEPYPYEQYF. The CDR3 nucleotides are TGCGCCAGCAGCTTGGGACTAGCGGAACCTTATCCGTACGAGCAGTACTTC.